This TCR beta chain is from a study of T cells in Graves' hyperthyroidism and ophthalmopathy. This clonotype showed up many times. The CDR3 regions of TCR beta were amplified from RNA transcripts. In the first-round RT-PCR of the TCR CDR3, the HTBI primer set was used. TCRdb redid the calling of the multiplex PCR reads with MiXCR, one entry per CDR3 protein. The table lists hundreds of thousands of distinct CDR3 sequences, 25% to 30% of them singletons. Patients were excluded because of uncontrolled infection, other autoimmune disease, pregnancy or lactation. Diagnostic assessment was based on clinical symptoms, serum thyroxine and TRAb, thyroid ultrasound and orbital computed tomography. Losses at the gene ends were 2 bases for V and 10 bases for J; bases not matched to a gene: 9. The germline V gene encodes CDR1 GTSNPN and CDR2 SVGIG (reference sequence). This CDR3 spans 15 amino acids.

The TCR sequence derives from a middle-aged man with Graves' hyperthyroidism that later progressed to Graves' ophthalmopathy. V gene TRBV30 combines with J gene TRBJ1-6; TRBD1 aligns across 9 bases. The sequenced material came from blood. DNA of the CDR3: TGTGCCTGGAGTATCCGGGACAGGGTTATGTCACCCCTCCACTTT. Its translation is CAWSIRDRVMSPLHF.